Here is one T cell receptor (beta chain) with its context. This clonotype was observed at least ten times. The antigen it recognizes is unknown. Per-nucleotide qualities are absent, and no much larger clonotype sits a single base away. The data were obtained in a study of neurological immune-mediated disorders (dated by TCRdb to the late 2010s). Regarding the complete study: Peripheral blood TCR-beta repertoires from patients with HTLV-I-associated myelopathy (HAM/TSP), patients with multiple sclerosis, and healthy controls were compared in the study using UMI-based sequencing. The approximately 100 TCR-beta libraries included longitudinal samples, technical triplicates and paired sorted CD4+ and CD8+ T-cell subsets alongside PBMC samples. Technical triplicate libraries were sequenced to precisely calculate the variability in frequency of each individual clone. The cohort included roughly 71 subjects: some 14 with HAM/TSP, about 34 with multiple sclerosis, and approximately 20 healthy controls. What the study reported, not specific to this receptor: Expanded clones from different subjects shared no identical CDR3 amino acid sequences, which suggests that TCR-beta repertoires were private in all groups. The highest TCR clonal expansion was observed in HAM/TSP patients, whereas the lowest was observed in MS patients, even when compared with healthy controls.

This sample's time point label indicates: technical triplicate 2. Libraries from unsorted PBMCs were made from 2 million PBMCs kept in RNAlater at -80 degrees C until RNA extraction. Peripheral blood was subjected to Ficoll-Hypaque density gradient centrifugation to isolate PBMCs, which were then cryopreserved in liquid nitrogen. cDNA synthesis used template-switch 5'RACE with a primer carrying a 10-nucleotide random unique molecular identifier tagging each TCR transcript. Every sequencing run yielded over 160 million TCR-beta sequences covering 15-18 subjects. Total RNA was extracted with the RNeasy kit. TCR-beta VDJ regions were amplified with primers for the TCR constant region and the 5'RACE anchor, using the KAPA Real-time Library Amplification kit. Sample indexes and Illumina adaptors were added in a first PCR, and a second PCR then increased library yield. After purification with Ampure beads, the TCR product of roughly 650 bp was size-selected on a 2% E-gel SizeSelection system. Before pooling, library quality was assessed on a Bioanalyzer, concentration was determined with Qubit, and library quantification was performed with the Kapa Library Quantification kit. An Illumina HiSeq 2500 sequenced the libraries paired-end 2 x 150 bp. To increase sequence diversity, about 25-30% phiX was spiked into each library pool. Under the source paper's analysis protocol: Quality-filtered reads were processed with the UMI-based MiGEC pipeline, and over 80% of raw TCR sequences were removed by the MiGEC pipeline during error correction. VDJ genes were aligned to IMGT germline references, and each clonotype was defined by a unique CDR3 amino acid sequence together with V-J genes. VDJtools evaluated clonal expansion, Shannon diversity and CDR3 relatedness (CalcPairwiseDistances, ClusterSamples); CLCbio workbench built phylogenetic trees. Using coefficient-of-variation modelling across technical triplicates, the study counted a clone as expanded if it had at least 8 unique UMIs. Using fastp at Q25 and MiXCR, TCRdb reprocessed the public reads and kept productive beta chains. All rows with the same CDR3 protein become a single entry with the most common DNA and genes. These V and J calls rely on TCRdb rather than the paper's analysis. The sample data list more than 50,000 distinct CDR3 sequences, and around 24% of these were observed just once. The top ten clonotypes cover under 5.5% of the sample.

CDR3 length: 13 amino acids, cysteine to phenylalanine. Of the read, only the CDR3 DNA is kept; its 39 bases are in frame from base 1. The germline V gene supplies CDR1 MNHNS and CDR2 SASEGT. The junction carries 12 bases between V and J, which are trimmed by 6 bases and 3 bases respectively. The material sequenced was PBMCs. This receptor was taken from a man aged 55 to 70 with HTLV-1-associated myelopathy (HAM/TSP). This chain is built from TRBV6-1 and TRBJ2-7; the D region possibly corresponds to TRBD2 (7 bases align). The DNA sequence follows: TGTGCCAGCAGGAGAGGGGGGGGCTACGAGCAGTACTTC. Translated, it reads CASRRGGGYEQYF.